This T cell receptor beta chain was retrieved from a study of the immune and genomic landscape of osteosarcoma. Overall study: Most patients were poor-risk; roughly 70% had died.

The protocol was immunoSEQ multiplex PCR, while the TCRdb copy is restricted to in-frame clones and leaves out a portion. The repertoire has about 5,900 clones, about two thirds of them found once; the top ten carry approximately 15%. This clone appeared a single time. Osteosarcoma specimens were post-treatment primary, local recurrence and metastasis tumors from poor-prognosis patients. The clonotype was recovered from a human donor with osteosarcoma. Sequenced material: osteosarcoma tumor tissue from the lung.

CDR3 sequence reads: CASSKEGRLAGRGDSYEQYF. The CDR3 nucleotides are TGTGCCAGCAGCAAAGAGGGTAGGCTAGCGGGACGAGGGGATTCCTACGAGCAGTACTTC. J is TRBJ2-7 and V is TRBV21-1; the tabulated D call, TRBD2, remains unverified against the DNA. TRBV21-1 is labeled a pseudogene. This CDR3 is built from 20 residues.